This passage covers 5 T cell receptor beta chains from one sample sequenced in a study of PD-1 blockade in classical Hodgkin lymphoma. Generated by immunoSEQ multiplex PCR, the TCRdb table keeps only in-frame clones and is missing some. The data contain roughly 20,000 clones, around 79% of them singletons. Time point indicated: cycle 4 day 1 (C4D1), after five to seven weeks of nivolumab. Relapse after autologous stem cell transplantation occurred in every patient, and brentuximab vedotin exposure varied. Sequenced material: peripheral blood mononuclear cells (PBMCs), taken before the fourth cycle of nivolumab. These receptors all come from a human donor with classical Hodgkin lymphoma.

The chain links TRBV18 to TRBJ2-5; D perhaps matches TRBD1 (5 bases). The CDR3 is 15 residues long. Trimming stripped 5 bases from V and 0 bases from J, with 13 bases between. Looked up from germline, CDR1 is KGHSH and CDR2 is LQKENI. CDR3 in amino acids: CASSSYLGDQETQYF. CDR3 in DNA: TGTGCCAGCTCATCCTACTTAGGGGACCAAGAGACCCAGTACTTC. Full variable domain (rest looked up from reference TRBV18 and TRBJ2-5): NAGVMQNPRHLVRRRGQEARLRCSPMKGHSHVYWYRQLPEEGLKFMVYLQKENIIDESGMPKERFSAEFPKEGPSILRIQQVVRGDSAAYFCASSSYLGDQETQYFGPGTRLLVL.

The chain couples TRBV4-2 to TRBJ2-1, with 11 bases identical to TRBD2. With V trimmed by 0 bases and J by 5 bases, 6 bases remained unmatched. Germline CDR1 and CDR2: LGHNA and YNFKEQ. The CDR3 loop spans 17 amino acids. This CDR3 reads CASSQDIGSGRDNEQFF. Written as DNA, the CDR3 is TGTGCCAGCAGCCAAGATATAGGTAGCGGGAGGGACAATGAGCAGTTCTTC.

The chain links TRBV19 to TRBJ1-1; D is perhaps TRBD1 (6 bases). CDR3 length: 14 amino acids. V was pared by 5 bases and J by 6 bases, with 16 bases between. Germline V lookup: CDR1 LNHDA, CDR2 SQIVND (reference sequence). CDR3 DNA: TGTGCCAGTAGTGTTCCGGGGGCGATCGCTGAAGCTTTCTTT. Its translation: CASSVPGAIAEAFF.

The gene calls are TRBV19 and TRBJ2-7; 9 bases match TRBD2. The CDR3 is 15 residues long. Germline V lookup: CDR1 LNHDA, CDR2 SQIVND (reference sequence). V shed 1 base, J shed 4 bases, and the junction held 5 bases outside the gene matches. In DNA form, the CDR3 reads TGTGCCAGTAGTATAGGAGGAGCGGGAGGATACGAGCAGTACTTC. It specifies CASSIGGAGGYEQYF. The full variable domain, in which reference TRBV19 and TRBJ2-7 provide the parts outside the CDR3, is DGGITQSPKYLFRKEGQNVTLSCEQNLNHDAMYWYRQDPGQGLRLIYYSQIVNDFQKGDIAEGYSVSREKKESFPLTVTSAQKNPTAFYLCASSIGGAGGYEQYFGPGTRLTVT.

The chain is built from TRBV27 and TRBJ2-2; D gene uncertain. The V end lost 6 bases, the J end lost 0 bases, and 8 bases lay between the germline ends. This CDR3 spans 14 amino acids. CDR1 and CDR2 (germline): MNHEY, SMNVEV (reference sequence). CDR3 sequence (DNA): TGTGCCAGCAGCGCGACCCCGAACACCGGGGAGCTGTTTTTT. As protein: CASSATPNTGELFF.